The T cell receptor (beta chain) described here comes from a study of blood T cell repertoires in COVID-19. Study summary: Acute-phase and convalescent COVID-19 samples originated in the United States, Italy and Spain. PBMCs, B-cell-depleted T cells, or T cells provided the cDNA or gDNA that made up the material.

Authors' processing steps: By means of reference gene primer amplification, nucleated cell counts were estimated. Clones were read by immunoSEQ multiplex PCR, and TCRdb kept only the in-frame ones, dropping some. The V and J calls and clone size were taken over from that table, and D and trimming were inferred from the DNA. The table has roughly 150,000 clones, 80% to 90% seen once. The CDR3 covers 11 residues. The germline V gene has CDR1 LNHDA and CDR2 SQIVND (reference sequence). With 3 bases removed from V and 9 bases from J, the gap between germline ends came to 6 bases. The receptor comes from a woman aged 35 to 49 with acute or convalescent COVID-19. V and J are TRBV19 and TRBJ2-1; D is undetermined. Sequenced sample: peripheral blood. The CDR3 sequence is CASSIGIEQFF. The CDR3 DNA reads TGTGCCAGTAGTATCGGTATTGAGCAGTTCTTC.